The 14 T cell receptor beta chains below all came from one sample that was sequenced in a study of cytomegalovirus exposure and HLA in healthy donors. Vbeta (60) and Jbeta (13) primers were used in the PCR. Assay: immunoSEQ multiplex PCR; the TCRdb copy retains only in-frame clones and omits some. The sample has under 150,000 clones; about 61% are singletons. Input material: PBMCs. The source is a woman in her thirties or forties in good health and CMV-seronegative.

The chain has TRBV28 and TRBJ1-1; D not certain. CDR1 and CDR2 (germline): MDHEN, SYDVKM. The V and J ends lost 7 bases and 5 bases respectively, with 20 bases between them. The CDR3 sequence is 15 residues long. Written as DNA, the CDR3 is TGTGCCAGCAATCTCTCCGGGATCACAAAGACTGAAGCTTTCTTT. Protein: CASNLSGITKTEAFF.

The chain has TRBV15 and TRBJ2-5; no clear D gene. The germline V and J ends were trimmed by 1 base and 5 bases, with 11 bases remaining between them. This CDR3 has 14 residues. Germline CDR1 LNHNV, CDR2 YYDKDF (reference sequence). The CDR3 DNA sequence: TGTGCCACCAGCAGAGCTAGTGGCCAGGAGACCCAGTACTTC. It is translated as CATSRASGQETQYF.

The chain couples TRBV18 to TRBJ1-1; no clear D gene. CDR3 size: 13 residues. Trimming removed 3 bases from V and 6 bases from J, with 11 bases in between. CDR1 and CDR2 (germline): KGHSH, LQKENI. DNA of the CDR3: TGTGCCAGCTCACCGGGGAGGATGGCTGAAGCTTTCTTT. Encoded protein: CASSPGRMAEAFF. The full variable domain, its missing parts supplied by reference TRBV18 and TRBJ1-1, is NAGVMQNPRHLVRRRGQEARLRCSPMKGHSHVYWYRQLPEEGLKFMVYLQKENIIDESGMPKERFSAEFPKEGPSILRIQQVVRGDSAAYFCASSPGRMAEAFFGQGTRLTVV.

CDR3 coding DNA: TGTGCCAGCAGCCAGACTAGCGGTTCCTACGAGCAGTACTTC. Translation gives CASSQTSGSYEQYF. The V gene is TRBV7-2, the J gene TRBJ2-7; 9 positions match TRBD2. Germline V gene data show CDR1 as SGHTA and CDR2 as FQGNSA. The CDR3 totals 14 residues. Trimming at V came to 5 bases and at J to 1 base, leaving 3 bases not matched to a gene. Based on the CDR3 plus reference TRBV7-2 and TRBJ2-7, the full variable domain is GAGVSQSPSNKVTEKGKDVELRCDPISGHTALYWYRQSLGQGLEFLIYFQGNSAPDKSGLPSDRFSAERTGGSVSTLTIQRTQQEDSAVYLCASSQTSGSYEQYFGPGTRLTVT.

This clone was picked up a small number of times. The gene calls are TRBV5-6 and TRBJ1-1, with 8 nucleotides matching TRBD1. Trimming at V came to 0 bases and at J to 9 bases, leaving 7 bases not matched to a gene. CDR1 is SGHDT, CDR2 YYEEEE, per germline. This CDR3 comprises 14 residues. CDR3: CASSLGGQVLKAFF. The CDR3 bases are TGTGCCAGCAGCTTGGGGGGACAGGTCCTGAAAGCTTTCTTT.

The gene calls are TRBV7-8 and TRBJ2-5; TRBD2 is a possible D gene (6 bases). V lost 6 bases, J lost 1 base, and 18 bases lay in between. This CDR3 region has 16 residues. Germline V gene lookup returns CDR1 SGHVS and CDR2 FQNEAQ. CDR3: CASSENGRGLQETQYF. In DNA, the CDR3 is TGTGCCAGCAGTGAGAACGGGAGAGGGCTCCAAGAGACCCAGTACTTC.

This chain uses TRBV9 with TRBJ2-1; TRBD2 matches at 8 bases. In germline, CDR1 is SGDLS, CDR2 YYNGEE. This CDR3 spans 17 amino acids. Losses at the gene ends were 0 bases for V and 0 bases for J; bases not matched to a gene: 5. The DNA for the CDR3 is TGTGCCAGCAGCGTAGCTGCGGGGGGTAGCTCCTACAATGAGCAGTTCTTC. It is translated as CASSVAAGGSSYNEQFF.

The chain carries TRBV27 and TRBJ1-1; D is undetermined. Germline V CDR1 and CDR2: MNHEY, SMNVEV (reference sequence). This CDR3 is 13 amino acids long. Trimming shortened V by 2 bases and J by 3 bases, and 7 bases separated the two germline ends. The DNA for the CDR3 is TGTGCCAGCAGTTTACAAGCTGACACTGAAGCTTTCTTT. Amino acids: CASSLQADTEAFF.

The DNA for the CDR3 is TGTGCCAGTATGGGGACAGGAGACGGGCGGGTGCCCCAGCATTTT. This gives the protein CASMGTGDGRVPQHF. This rearrangement joins TRBV19 to TRBJ1-5, with 8 bases matching TRBD1. The CDR3 loop spans 15 amino acids. CDR1 and CDR2 (germline): LNHDA, SQIVND (reference sequence). The trim removed 7 bases at V and 9 bases at J, leaving 14 bases unmatched.

The rearrangement joins TRBV4-3 to TRBJ2-3; TRBD1 aligns across 8 bases. V lost 5 bases, J lost 2 bases, and 21 bases stayed unmatched. The germline gives CDR1 LGHNA, CDR2 YSLEER. The CDR3 length is 20 residues. CDR3 loop: CASSIPAGGGTGDYTDTQYF. In DNA form, the CDR3 reads TGCGCCAGCAGCATCCCCGCCGGAGGGGGGACAGGAGATTACACAGATACGCAGTATTTT.

This clone turned up a few times. CDR3 sequence (DNA): TGTGCCAGCAGCTTACCATACACTGGAAACACCATATATTTT. Translating gives CASSLPYTGNTIYF. The rearrangement joins TRBV11-2 to TRBJ1-3, with D uncertain. Germline CDR1 reads SGHAT; CDR2 reads FQNNGV. The CDR3 is 14 residues long. Trimming took off 2 bases at V and 2 bases at J, with 7 bases between the two ends. The entire variable domain, with the rest obtained from reference TRBV11-2 and TRBJ1-3, is as follows: EAGVAQSPRYKIIEKRQSVAFWCNPISGHATLYWYQQILGQGPKLLIQFQNNGVVDDSQLPKDRFSAERLKGVDSTLKIQPAKLEDSAVYLCASSLPYTGNTIYFGEGSWLTVV.

This sequence joins TRBV4-1 and TRBJ1-4, with 9 bases fitting TRBD1. The J segment lost 2 bases and the V segment lost 3 bases, leaving 13 bases of the junction unmatched. The CDR3 loop spans 19 amino acids. Germline V CDR1 and CDR2: MGHRA, YSYEKL. In DNA, the CDR3 is TGCGCCAGCAGCCATTCCGGGACAGGGTTTTTTGGGACTAATGAAAAACTGTTTTTT. Translated: CASSHSGTGFFGTNEKLFF.

This chain joins TRBV18 and TRBJ1-1; 7 nucleotides align to TRBD1. This CDR3 has 14 amino acids. The V gene's germline CDR1 is KGHSH and CDR2 LQKENI. V shed 5 bases, J shed 3 bases, and the junction held 6 bases outside the gene matches. CDR3 nucleotide sequence: TGTGCCAGCTCATCAATCCAGGGGGACACTGAAGCTTTCTTT. Translation: CASSSIQGDTEAFF.

This clone was observed a few times. This chain links TRBV9 with TRBJ2-3, with D possibly being TRBD1 (6 bases). The CDR3 runs 17 residues. Germline V gene lookup returns CDR1 SGDLS and CDR2 YYNGEE. V was clipped by 4 bases and J by 2 bases, with 20 bases between them. CDR3 in amino acids: CASSPTSGTFYTDTQYF. CDR3 coding DNA: TGTGCCAGCAGCCCGACCTCCGGGACATTCTACACAGATACGCAGTATTTT.